This record covers a single T cell receptor (beta chain). Germline V gene sequence: CDR1 SGHVS, CDR2 FNYEAQ. V was shortened by 2 bases and J by 6 bases, with 16 bases between the two germline ends. The CDR3 has 15 residues. This sample was included in a study of cytomegalovirus exposure and HLA in healthy donors. Data came from immunoSEQ multiplex PCR; TCRdb stores just in-frame clones and leaves some out. The data contain tens of thousands of clones, around 97% of them singletons. The chain is built from TRBV7-6 and TRBJ1-1; no definite D call. The sequence was obtained from a woman aged 18-35 years in good health and CMV-seropositive. Sequenced: PBMCs. The CDR3 coding sequence is TGTGCCAGCAGCTTACTCGCGGAGGGATCACCTGAAGCTTTCTTT. Translation gives CASSLLAEGSPEAFF.